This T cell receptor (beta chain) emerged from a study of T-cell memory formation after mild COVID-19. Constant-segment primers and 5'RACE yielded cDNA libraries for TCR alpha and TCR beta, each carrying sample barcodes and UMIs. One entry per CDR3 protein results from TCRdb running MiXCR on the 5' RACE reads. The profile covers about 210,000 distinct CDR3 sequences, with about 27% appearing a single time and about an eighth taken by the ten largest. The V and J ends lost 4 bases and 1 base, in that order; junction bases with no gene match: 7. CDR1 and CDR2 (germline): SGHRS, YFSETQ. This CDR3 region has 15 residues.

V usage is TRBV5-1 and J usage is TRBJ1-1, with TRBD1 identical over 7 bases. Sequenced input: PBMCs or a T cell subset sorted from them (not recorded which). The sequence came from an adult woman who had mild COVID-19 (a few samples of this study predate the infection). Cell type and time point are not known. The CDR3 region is CASSPTGQTNTEAFF. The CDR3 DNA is TGCGCCAGCAGCCCGACGGGACAGACGAACACTGAAGCTTTCTTT.